The 32 T cell receptor beta chains presented below share a single source sample, sequenced in a study of graft-versus-host responses after intestinal transplantation. Libraries were prepared by immunoSEQ multiplex PCR; TCRdb keeps only in-frame clonotypes and omits some of them. The sample carries fewer than 45,000 clones, about 89% recorded once. The source was PBMCs, collected 300 to 320 days after intestinal transplant. The receptors derive from a human patient who received an intestinal transplant, so some T cells may come from the graft donor.

This chain links TRBV27 with TRBJ2-1, with TRBD2 identical over 14 bases. The V segment lost 6 bases and the J segment 6 bases; nucleotides outside the gene matches: 4. Germline lookup yields CDR1 MNHEY and CDR2 SMNVEV (reference sequence). The CDR3 consists of 15 residues. The CDR3 region has the DNA TGTGCCAGCAGATTCGGACTAGCGGGGGGCAATGAGCAGTTCTTC. Protein sequence: CASRFGLAGGNEQFF.

This rearrangement joins TRBV6-6 to TRBJ2-5; 8 bases align to TRBD2. The CDR3 covers 15 residues. V was pared by 7 bases and J by 1 base, with 8 bases of the junction left unmatched. The germline V gene has CDR1 MNHNY and CDR2 SVGAGI (reference sequence). The DNA for the CDR3 is TGTGCCAGCACCGGACAAGGACTAGCCCAAGAGACCCAGTACTTC. Translating it yields CASTGQGLAQETQYF.

The chain recombines TRBV6-5 with TRBJ1-4; D gene uncertain. Per the germline V gene, CDR1 is MNHEY and CDR2 is SVGAGI. Trimming took off 2 bases at V and 5 bases at J, with 6 bases between the two ends. This CDR3 has 13 amino acids. The chain's CDR3 is CASSYRQNEKLFF. The CDR3 DNA reads as TGTGCCAGCAGTTACAGGCAGAATGAAAAACTGTTTTTT.

The chain couples TRBV6-5 to TRBJ2-2; D remains unclear. CDR3 size: 15 residues. The V end lost 6 bases, the J end lost 7 bases, and 18 bases lay between the germline ends. The germline V gene has CDR1 MNHEY and CDR2 SVGAGI. The CDR3: CASRRPLLRGGELFF. The CDR3 coding sequence is TGTGCCAGCAGAAGACCCCTCTTAAGAGGCGGGGAGCTGTTTTTT.

The CDR3 loop is CASSASRGRLGPQHF. In DNA, the CDR3 is TGTGCCAGCAGCGCTTCCCGGGGCCGCTTGGGGCCCCAGCATTTT. The chain combines TRBV9 with TRBJ1-5, with D possibly TRBD1 on 5 matching bases. The germline V gene has CDR1 SGDLS and CDR2 YYNGEE. V was cut by 3 bases and J by 9 bases, with 19 bases left in between. This CDR3 spans 15 amino acids.

This chain uses TRBV19 with TRBJ1-2; D might be TRBD1 (5 bases). The CDR3 extends over 13 amino acids. Germline assignment: CDR1 LNHDA and CDR2 SQIVND (reference sequence). Trimming left V 3 bases short and J 6 bases short, with 11 bases between. The CDR3 loop reads CASSIRQGDGYTF. In DNA form, the CDR3 reads TGTGCCAGTAGTATCAGGCAGGGAGATGGCTACACCTTC.

The CDR3 is CASSLYSTGELFF. In DNA form, the CDR3 reads TGTGCCAGCAGCTTATACAGCACCGGGGAGCTGTTTTTT. The chain has TRBV7-3 and TRBJ2-2; no firm D call. Trimming took off 2 bases at V and 4 bases at J, with 5 bases between the two ends. The CDR3 consists of 13 residues. The V gene's germline CDR1 is SGHTA and CDR2 FQGTGA. Full variable domain (rest looked up from reference TRBV7-3 and TRBJ2-2): GAGVSQTPSNKVTEKGKYVELRCDPISGHTALYWYRQSLGQGPEFLIYFQGTGAADDSGLPNDRFFAVRPEGSVSTLKIQRTERGDSAVYLCASSLYSTGELFFGEGSRLTVL.

This clone was seen a single time. The chain is built from TRBV19 and TRBJ1-5; D is perhaps TRBD1 (6 bases). CDR1 is LNHDA and CDR2 is SQIVND in the germline V gene (reference sequence). The V gene lost 7 bases and the J gene lost 7 bases, with 17 bases spanning the gap. This CDR3 comprises 14 residues. The CDR3 spells CASKRTGAEQPQHF. The CDR3, as DNA: TGTGCCAGTAAACGGACGGGGGCGGAACAGCCCCAGCATTTT.

The chain couples TRBV28 to TRBJ2-5; the match to TRBD1 covers 7 bases. The CDR3 loop spans 13 amino acids. Germline CDR1 is MDHEN and CDR2 is SYDVKM. Trimming at V came to 4 bases and at J to 2 bases, leaving 1 base not matched to a gene. The CDR3 nucleotides read TGTGCCAGCAGTTGGACAGGTCAAGAGACCCAGTACTTC. Amino acid sequence: CASSWTGQETQYF.

As to this clone: Other nucleotide sequences from this sample produce the same CDR3. This sequence joins TRBV7-2 and TRBJ2-1; 12 bases are a match to TRBD2. The CDR3 length is 16 residues. J lost 4 bases, V lost 6 bases, and 7 bases had no gene match. CDR1 and CDR2 from the germline V gene are SGHTA and FQGNSA. CDR3 loop: CASSLWTSGVYNEQFF. The CDR3 DNA sequence: TGTGCCAGCAGTCTTTGGACTAGCGGGGTATACAATGAGCAGTTCTTC.

This clone was seen just once. This chain links TRBV7-3 with TRBJ2-5; TRBD2 might be the D (6 bases). V was cut by 4 bases and J by 5 bases, with 11 bases left in between. The CDR3 contains 13 residues. CDR1 is SGHTA, CDR2 FQGTGA, per germline. CDR3: CASSSLGGETQYF. CDR3 DNA sequence: TGTGCCAGCAGCTCCCTTGGGGGGGAGACCCAGTACTTC.

The V gene is TRBV4-2, the J gene TRBJ2-7, with 8 bases matching TRBD2. Germline loops: CDR1 LGHNA, CDR2 YNFKEQ. The CDR3 consists of 15 residues. Losses at the gene ends were 1 base for V and 5 bases for J; bases not matched to a gene: 7. The CDR3 sequence is CASSQAWREEDEQYF. The DNA of the CDR3 is TGTGCCAGCAGCCAAGCGTGGCGGGAGGAGGACGAGCAGTACTTC.

This clone appeared once. This rearrangement joins TRBV5-4 to TRBJ2-2; tentative D call: TRBD2 (6 bases). V gave up 7 bases and J gave up 2 bases, with 15 bases separating them. Germline V gene lookup returns CDR1 SGHNT and CDR2 YYREEE (reference sequence). CDR3 length equals 15 residues. This CDR3 reads CASSSRDFNTGELFF. The CDR3 DNA reads TGTGCCAGCTCCAGCAGGGACTTTAACACCGGGGAGCTGTTTTTT.

This chain uses TRBV5-1 with TRBJ2-3; the D gene is possibly TRBD2 (6 bases). Trimming pared 0 bases from V and 0 bases from J, leaving 14 bases between. Germline CDR1 and CDR2: SGHRS and YFSETQ. This CDR3 has 17 residues. In DNA form, the CDR3 reads TGCGCCAGCAGCTTGGCCTCAAAGGGGACTAGCACAGATACGCAGTATTTT. This gives the protein CASSLASKGTSTDTQYF.

The chain employs TRBV6-6 and TRBJ2-1; no clear D gene. V dropped 0 bases and J dropped 8 bases, with 14 bases sitting between them. Germline V gives CDR1 MNHNY, CDR2 SVGAGI (reference sequence). This CDR3 is built from 15 residues. CDR3 sequence: CASSYSIGPKYEQFF. The DNA of the CDR3 is TGTGCCAGCAGTTACTCGATAGGGCCGAAGTATGAGCAGTTCTTC.

The V gene is TRBV11-2, the J gene TRBJ2-3, with 9 bases identical to TRBD2. The CDR3 totals 15 residues. The germline V gene has CDR1 SGHAT and CDR2 FQNNGV. The trim removed 5 bases at V and 1 base at J, leaving 4 bases unmatched. The CDR3 loop is CASSPGLARTDTQYF. DNA for the CDR3: TGTGCCAGCAGCCCCGGACTAGCGCGCACAGATACGCAGTATTTT.

The chain recombines TRBV6-5 with TRBJ1-2; TRBD1 might be the D (6 bases). The length of the CDR3 is 13 residues. The germline V gene encodes CDR1 MNHEY and CDR2 SVGAGI. V lost 6 bases to trimming and J lost 8 bases, with 16 bases between them. CDR3: CASRKSLQGGYTF. As DNA, the CDR3 is TGTGCCAGCAGGAAAAGCCTTCAGGGGGGCTACACCTTC.

CDR3: CASSLGSRTDTQYF. The CDR3 bases are TGTGCCAGCAGCTTAGGCTCAAGAACAGATACGCAGTATTTT. V and J are TRBV7-3 and TRBJ2-3; D gene unclear. The germline V gene encodes CDR1 SGHTA and CDR2 FQGTGA. The CDR3 is 14 amino acids. Trimming took off 2 bases at V and 3 bases at J, with 9 bases between the two ends.

The chain recombines TRBV5-6 with TRBJ1-1; D remains ambiguous. Germline lookup yields CDR1 SGHDT and CDR2 YYEEEE. The germline V and J ends were trimmed by 1 base and 0 bases, with 4 bases remaining between them. The CDR3 is made up of 13 amino acids. The CDR3 sequence is CASSLYVNTEAFF. The CDR3 DNA follows: TGTGCCAGCAGCTTGTATGTGAACACTGAAGCTTTCTTT.

This rearrangement joins TRBV5-1 to TRBJ2-2; TRBD1 is a possible D gene (6 bases). V was pared by 4 bases and J by 5 bases, with 12 bases between. The CDR3 loop spans 14 amino acids. Looked up from germline, CDR1 is SGHRS and CDR2 is YFSETQ. For the CDR3, the DNA is TGCGCCAGCAGCAGGGGACAACCAACCGGGGAGCTGTTTTTT. Its protein is CASSRGQPTGELFF. Full variable domain (missing parts from reference TRBV5-1 and TRBJ2-2): KAGVTQTPRYLIKTRGQQVTLSCSPISGHRSVSWYQQTPGQGLQFLFEYFSETQRNKGNFPGRFSGRQFSNSRSEMNVSTLELGDSALYLCASSRGQPTGELFFGEGSRLTVL.

This clone was observed once. The rearrangement joins TRBV4-2 to TRBJ2-3; 7 nucleotides agree with TRBD2. The CDR3 runs to 15 residues. Germline CDR1 reads LGHNA; CDR2 reads YNFKEQ. J lost 1 base, V lost 4 bases, and 5 bases had no gene match. The CDR3 DNA reads as TGTGCCAGCAGCCCCCAGCGGGGTGGCACAGATACGCAGTATTTT. Protein sequence: CASSPQRGGTDTQYF.

V usage is TRBV7-8 and J usage is TRBJ1-1; no definite D call. CDR3 length equals 13 residues. CDR1 is SGHVS and CDR2 is FQNEAQ in the germline V gene. Between the trimmed V and J ends, which lost 1 base and 4 bases, there was a span of 7 bases. The CDR3 loop is CASSLEGGTEAFF. DNA for the CDR3: TGTGCCAGCAGCTTAGAGGGAGGCACTGAAGCTTTCTTT.

This clone has only one observation. This sequence joins TRBV4-1 and TRBJ2-7; D tentatively fits TRBD1 or TRBD2 (5 bases each). Between the trimmed V and J ends, which lost 0 bases and 2 bases, there was a span of 14 bases. Germline V CDR1 and CDR2: MGHRA, YSYEKL. The CDR3 has 16 amino acids. The CDR3 sequence: CASSQDPGTKAYEQYF. The CDR3 bases are TGCGCCAGCAGCCAAGACCCCGGGACGAAAGCCTACGAGCAGTACTTC.

This chain links TRBV6-6 with TRBJ1-1; the D is unclear. CDR1 and CDR2 from the germline V gene are MNHNY and SVGAGI (reference sequence). Trimming removed 6 bases from V and 2 bases from J, with 13 bases in between. This CDR3 is 14 amino acids long. This chain's CDR3 is CASRRSLLNTEAFF. CDR3 coding DNA: TGTGCCAGCAGGCGGTCCCTTCTTAACACTGAAGCTTTCTTT.

This sequence joins TRBV11-2 and TRBJ2-7; D gene unclear. V was trimmed by 3 bases and J by 5 bases, leaving 11 bases between them. The CDR3 is 13 residues long. The germline V gene encodes CDR1 SGHAT and CDR2 FQNNGV. For the CDR3, the DNA is TGTGCCAGCAGCTTCTCCCTATTGGACGAGCAGTACTTC. Translating gives CASSFSLLDEQYF. Variable domain in full (rest from reference TRBV11-2 and TRBJ2-7): EAGVAQSPRYKIIEKRQSVAFWCNPISGHATLYWYQQILGQGPKLLIQFQNNGVVDDSQLPKDRFSAERLKGVDSTLKIQPAKLEDSAVYLCASSFSLLDEQYFGPGTRLTVT.

The gene calls are TRBV19 and TRBJ2-2, with 8 nucleotides matching TRBD1. V lost 7 bases, J lost 3 bases, and 13 bases stayed unmatched. The germline V gene has CDR1 LNHDA and CDR2 SQIVND (reference sequence). The CDR3 is made up of 17 amino acids. CDR3 region: CASITGGQGSDTGELFF. The CDR3 DNA reads as TGTGCCAGTATCACAGGGGGGCAGGGAAGTGACACCGGGGAGCTGTTTTTT.

CDR3 nucleotide sequence: TGTGCCAGCAGTTACCGCTCTGGGGATTCACCCCTCCACTTT. The encoded protein is CASSYRSGDSPLHF. J is TRBJ1-6 and V is TRBV6-5; D is ambiguous. This CDR3 region has 14 residues. The V and J ends lost 2 bases and 8 bases respectively, with 10 bases between them. Germline V lookup: CDR1 MNHEY, CDR2 SVGAGI.

J is TRBJ2-7 and V is TRBV5-1; TRBD1 is a possible D gene (6 bases). With 1 base removed from V and 6 bases from J, the gap between germline ends came to 11 bases. The CDR3 has 13 residues. The germline CDR1 and CDR2 sequences are SGHRS and YFSETQ. This chain's CDR3 is CASSLTDSGEQYF. The CDR3 DNA is TGCGCCAGCAGCTTGACGGACAGCGGCGAGCAGTACTTC.

This clone was observed a handful of times. This rearrangement joins TRBV20-1 to TRBJ2-1; D may be TRBD1 or TRBD2 (6 bases each). Looked up from germline, CDR1 is DFQATT and CDR2 is SNEGSKA (reference sequence). This CDR3 region has 11 residues. Trimming removed 3 bases from V and 9 bases from J, with 9 bases in between. The CDR3 nucleotides read TGCAGTGCTAGCGGGGGCGGTGAGCAGTTCTTC. Its translation is CSASGGGEQFF.

V gene TRBV9 combines with J gene TRBJ2-7; 10 bases are shared with TRBD1. Germline V lookup: CDR1 SGDLS, CDR2 YYNGEE. This CDR3 comprises 16 residues. With 0 bases clipped from V and 7 bases from J, the junction kept 10 bases outside the gene matches. CDR3 region: CASSVGLTGTGEEQYF. In nucleotides, the CDR3 is TGTGCCAGCAGCGTAGGGCTTACCGGGACAGGGGAGGAGCAGTACTTC.

This sequence joins TRBV6-1 and TRBJ1-1; D gene ambiguous. Germline V gene sequence: CDR1 MNHNS, CDR2 SASEGT. The V gene lost 6 bases and the J gene lost 11 bases, with 19 bases spanning the gap. The CDR3 consists of 13 residues. The CDR3 protein is CASSKTPGGRAFF. DNA for the CDR3: TGTGCCAGCAGCAAAACCCCCGGCGGTAGGGCTTTCTTT.

This sequence joins TRBV7-9 and TRBJ1-1, with 7 bases that match TRBD1. Germline lookup yields CDR1 SEHNR and CDR2 FQNEAQ (reference sequence). The CDR3 runs to 15 residues. V gave up 0 bases and J gave up 7 bases; unmatched junction bases: 8. CDR3 bases: TGTGCCAGCAGCTTAGCGCAGGGGGTGCTCTTTGAAGCTTTCTTT. Translation gives CASSLAQGVLFEAFF. The full variable domain, completed using reference TRBV7-9 and TRBJ1-1, is DTGVSQNPRHKITKRGQNVTFRCDPISEHNRLYWYRQTLGQGPEFLTYFQNEAQLEKSRLLSDRFSAERPKGSFSTLEIQRTEQGDSAMYLCASSLAQGVLFEAFFGQGTRLTVV.